The 9 T cell receptor beta chains below all came from one sample that was sequenced in a study of sequential checkpoint blockade in melanoma. TCRdb's table, derived via immunoSEQ multiplex PCR, lists solely in-frame clones and lacks some. Among roughly 18,000 clones listed, around 74% were seen once. Regarding treatment: randomized to nivolumab then ipilimumab (arm A) or the reverse (arm B). The sequences come from CD8+ T cells sorted from blood (inferred from file names), collected from a patient given nivolumab and ipilimumab in sequence. The receptors were gathered from a human donor with melanoma.

This clone was detected only a few times. The gene calls are TRBV23-1 and TRBJ1-4; D not resolved. TRBV23-1 is filed as an ORF, its function uncertain. V shed 0 bases and J shed 9 bases, with 14 bases lying between them. The CDR3 contains 15 residues. CDR3 bases: TGCGCCAGCAGTCAATCTCTCGACTCCCGGCAAAAACTGTTTTTT. Amino acid sequence: CASSQSLDSRQKLFF.

The chain recombines TRBV4-2 with TRBJ2-5; D may be TRBD1 (5 bases). V was cut by 1 base and J by 5 bases, with 14 bases left in between. The CDR3 is 15 amino acids. The germline V gene has CDR1 LGHNA and CDR2 YNFKEQ. CDR3 in amino acids: CASSQAPTAGETQYF. The CDR3, as DNA: TGTGCCAGCAGCCAAGCTCCGACAGCTGGGGAGACCCAGTACTTC.

The chain couples TRBV19 to TRBJ1-3, with D maybe TRBD1 (6 bases). The CDR3 has 13 amino acids. V dropped 4 bases and J dropped 3 bases, with 7 bases sitting between them. Germline V lookup: CDR1 LNHDA, CDR2 SQIVND (reference sequence). The CDR3 is CASSTGVGNTIYF. CDR3 coding DNA: TGTGCCAGTAGTACAGGGGTTGGAAACACCATATATTTT.

The gene calls are TRBV27 and TRBJ2-3; D is perhaps TRBD1 (6 bases). Trimming shortened V by 0 bases and J by 1 base, and 11 bases separated the two germline ends. Per the germline V gene, CDR1 is MNHEY and CDR2 is SMNVEV (reference sequence). This CDR3 contains 16 residues. CDR3 bases: TGTGCCAGCAGTTTATCGGTAGGGGGTGGCACAGATACGCAGTATTTT. It encodes CASSLSVGGGTDTQYF.

This clone was seen only once. The V gene is TRBV7-8, the J gene TRBJ2-7; 9 bases align to TRBD1. Trimming took 5 bases from V and 4 from J; bases not matched to a gene: 6. Per germline, CDR1 SGHVS and CDR2 FQNEAQ. The CDR3 spans 14 residues. This CDR3 reads CASSPTGGVYEQYF. In nucleotides, the CDR3 is TGTGCCAGCAGCCCTACAGGGGGCGTGTACGAGCAGTACTTC. Variable domain in full (rest from reference TRBV7-8 and TRBJ2-7): GAGVSQSPRYKVAKRGQDVALRCDPISGHVSLFWYQQALGQGPEFLTYFQNEAQLDKSGLPSDRFFAERPEGSVSTLKIQRTQQEDSAVYLCASSPTGGVYEQYFGPGTRLTVT.

V and J are TRBV2 and TRBJ2-7; 11 bases are shared with TRBD1. CDR1 and CDR2 from the germline V gene are SNHLY and FYNNEI. V lost 8 bases, J lost 6 bases, and 9 bases stayed unmatched. This CDR3 contains 14 residues. The CDR3 DNA reads TGTGCCAGCTATGGGACAGGGGGTATGCTCGAGCAGTACTTC. Translation: CASYGTGGMLEQYF.

The V gene is TRBV19, the J gene TRBJ2-7; 9 positions match TRBD2. The V gene's germline CDR1 is LNHDA and CDR2 SQIVND (reference sequence). CDR3 size: 14 residues. J lost 0 bases, V lost 6 bases, and 3 bases had no gene match. The CDR3 nucleotides are TGTGCCAGTAGCTATAGCGGGAGCTCCTACGAGCAGTACTTC. Its translation: CASSYSGSSYEQYF.

The chain links TRBV4-1 to TRBJ2-7, with 9 positions matching TRBD2. CDR3 size: 15 residues. V was clipped by 4 bases and J by 3 bases; unmatched bases: 7. Germline V gene data show CDR1 as MGHRA and CDR2 as YSYEKL. For the CDR3, the DNA is TGCGCCAGCAGCCGAGGTAGCGGGAGTTTCTACGAGCAGTACTTC. Translating it yields CASSRGSGSFYEQYF.

The chain joins TRBV4-1 to TRBJ1-1; 7 bases line up with TRBD1. The junction had 5 bases not matched to a gene; V was cut back by 1 base and J by 6 bases. CDR3 size: 14 residues. Germline V gene lookup returns CDR1 MGHRA and CDR2 YSYEKL. CDR3 coding DNA: TGCGCCAGCAGCCAAGTACAGGGGACCGCTGAAGCTTTCTTT. Translated, it gives CASSQVQGTAEAFF.